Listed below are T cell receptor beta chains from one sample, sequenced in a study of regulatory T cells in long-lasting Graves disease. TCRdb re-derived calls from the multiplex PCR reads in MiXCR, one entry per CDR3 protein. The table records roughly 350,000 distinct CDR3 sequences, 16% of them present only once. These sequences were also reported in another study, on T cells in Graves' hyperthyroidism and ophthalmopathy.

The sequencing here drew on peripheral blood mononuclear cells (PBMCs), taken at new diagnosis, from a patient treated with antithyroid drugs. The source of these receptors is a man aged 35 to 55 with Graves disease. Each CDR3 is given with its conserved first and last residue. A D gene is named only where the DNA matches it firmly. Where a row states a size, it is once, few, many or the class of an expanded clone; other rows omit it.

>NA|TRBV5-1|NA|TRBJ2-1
CASSGVFSEQFF
TGCGCCAGCAGCGGTGTGTTCAGTGAGCAGTTCTTC
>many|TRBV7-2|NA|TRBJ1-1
CASSATGNTEAFF
TGTGCCAGCAGCGCGACAGGGAACACTGAAGCTTTCTTT
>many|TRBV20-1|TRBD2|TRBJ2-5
CSARGDSGGETQYF
TGCAGTGCGAGGGGAGATAGCGGGGGTGAGACCCAGTACTTC
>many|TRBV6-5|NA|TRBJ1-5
CASSYRGQEQPQHF
TGTGCCAGCAGTTACCGGGGACAAGAACAGCCCCAGCATTTT
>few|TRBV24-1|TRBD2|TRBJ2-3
CATSDLNPAGFTTDTQYF
TGTGCCACCAGTGATTTAAATCCAGCGGGGTTTACCACAGATACGCAGTATTTT
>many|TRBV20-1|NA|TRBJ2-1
CSAQNYNEQFF
TGCAGTGCACAAAACTACAATGAGCAGTTCTTC
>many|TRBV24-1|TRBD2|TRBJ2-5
CATSDRTSGGETQYF
TGTGCCACCAGCGACCGGACTAGCGGGGGTGAGACCCAGTACTTC
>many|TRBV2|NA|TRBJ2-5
CASSVRQETQYF
TGTGCCAGCAGTGTTCGACAAGAGACCCAGTACTTC
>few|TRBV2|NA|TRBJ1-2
CASSLSNGNYGYTF
TGTGCCAGCAGTCTTTCGAACGGAAACTATGGCTACACCTTC
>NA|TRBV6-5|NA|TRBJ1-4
CASSSFRPGNEKLFF
TGTGCCAGCAGTTCCTTCCGCCCGGGGAATGAAAAACTGTTTTTT
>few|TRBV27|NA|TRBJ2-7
CASSLSWTETREQYF
TGTGCCAGCAGTTTATCCTGGACAGAGACGAGGGAGCAGTACTTC
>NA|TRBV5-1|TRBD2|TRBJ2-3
CASSVSRGGTDTQYF
TGCGCCAGCAGCGTTAGTCGGGGGGGCACAGATACGCAGTATTTT
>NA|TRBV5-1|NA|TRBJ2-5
CASSTEGGLGETQYF
TGTGCCAGCAGTACCGAGGGCGGCCTGGGGGAGACCCAGTACTTC
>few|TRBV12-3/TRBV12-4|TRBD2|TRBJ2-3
CASRSAGGLDTQYF
TGTGCCAGCAGGAGTGCGGGGGGCCTTGATACGCAGTATTTT
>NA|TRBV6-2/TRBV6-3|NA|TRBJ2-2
CASSTPGAANTGELFF
TGTGCCAGCAGCACCCCCGGGGCGGCAAACACCGGGGAGCTGTTTTTT
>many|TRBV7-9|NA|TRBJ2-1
CASSLVVRGTNEQFF
TGTGCCAGCAGCTTAGTTGTACGGGGGACCAATGAGCAGTTCTTC
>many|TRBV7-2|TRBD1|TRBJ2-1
CASSQQGANEQFF
TGTGCCAGCAGCCAGCAGGGGGCAAATGAGCAGTTCTTC
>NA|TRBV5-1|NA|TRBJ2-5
CASSLLSKQETQYF
TGCGCCAGCAGCTTGCTCTCCAAGCAAGAGACCCAGTACTTC
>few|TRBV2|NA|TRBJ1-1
CASSAGLFTEAFF
TGTGCCAGCAGTGCAGGGTTGTTCACTGAAGCTTTCTTT
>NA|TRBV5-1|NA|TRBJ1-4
CASSLQGPGEKLFF
TGCGCCAGCAGCTTACAGGGTCCGGGGGAAAAACTGTTTTTT
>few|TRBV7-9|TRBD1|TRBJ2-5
CASSLSGTGMKTQYF
TGTGCCAGCAGCTTATCAGGGACAGGGATGAAGACCCAGTACTTC
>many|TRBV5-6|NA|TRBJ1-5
CASSPAGGTSNQPQHF
TGTGCCAGCAGCCCGGCCGGGGGGACAAGCAATCAGCCCCAGCATTTT
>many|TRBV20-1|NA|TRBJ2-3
CSAQRAGFTDTQYF
TGCAGTGCCCAGAGGGCAGGTTTCACAGATACGCAGTATTTT
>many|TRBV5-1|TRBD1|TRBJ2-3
CASSSGTGGLDTQYF
TGTGCCAGCAGCTCCGGGACAGGGGGCCTCGATACGCAGTATTTT
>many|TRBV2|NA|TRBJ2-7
CAISREYSYEQYF
TGTGCCATCTCCCGGGAGTACTCCTACGAGCAGTACTTC
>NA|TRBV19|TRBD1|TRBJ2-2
CASMLRDRGTGELFF
TGTGCCAGTATGCTCCGGGACAGGGGGACCGGGGAGCTGTTTTTT
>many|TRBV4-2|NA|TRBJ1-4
CASSQEGGSTNEKLFF
TGTGCCAGCAGCCAAGAAGGGGGGTCTACTAATGAAAAACTGTTTTTT
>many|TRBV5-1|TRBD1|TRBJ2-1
CASREGGIEQFF
TGCGCCAGCAGAGAAGGGGGCATTGAGCAGTTCTTC
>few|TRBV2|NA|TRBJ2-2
CASSEWGRVGTGELFF
TGTGCCAGCAGTGAATGGGGCAGGGTAGGGACCGGGGAGCTGTTTTTT
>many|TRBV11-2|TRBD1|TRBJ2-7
CASSRDSYREQYF
TGTGCCAGCAGCCGGGACAGCTATCGCGAGCAGTACTTC
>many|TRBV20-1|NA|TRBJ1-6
CSARAFRGRRFDSPLHF
TGCAGTGCTAGAGCCTTTCGGGGTCGACGGTTTGATTCACCCCTCCACTTT
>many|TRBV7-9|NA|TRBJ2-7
CASSLGGGETSYEQYF
TGTGCCAGCAGCTTAGGGGGTGGAGAGACCTCCTACGAGCAGTACTTC
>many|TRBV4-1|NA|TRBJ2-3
CASSPGLLSTDTQYF
TGCGCCAGCAGCCCGGGACTCCTAAGCACAGATACGCAGTATTTT
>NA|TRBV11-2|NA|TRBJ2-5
CASSLFSTFQETQYF
TGTGCCAGCAGCTTATTTTCTACTTTCCAAGAGACCCAGTACTTC
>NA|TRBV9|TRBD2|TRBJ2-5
CASSVISGGAGETQYF
TGTGCCAGCAGCGTAATCAGCGGGGGGGCGGGAGAGACCCAGTACTTC
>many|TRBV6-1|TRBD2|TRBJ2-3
CASKRGGAGTQYF
TGTGCCAGCAAGCGCGGGGGGGCGGGTACGCAGTATTTT
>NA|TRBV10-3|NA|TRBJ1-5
CAISEDRDQPQHF
TGTGCCATCAGTGAAGATAGGGATCAGCCCCAGCATTTT
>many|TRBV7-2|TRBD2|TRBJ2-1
CASSLVSGGIYNEQFF
TGTGCCAGCAGCTTAGTTAGCGGGGGGATTTACAATGAGCAGTTCTTC
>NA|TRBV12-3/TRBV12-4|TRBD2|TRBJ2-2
CASTLGTSGTLNTGELFF
TGTGCCAGCACCTTGGGGACTAGCGGAACTCTAAACACCGGGGAGCTGTTTTTT
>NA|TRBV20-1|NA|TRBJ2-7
CSPRRGYEQYF
TGCAGCCCCCGGAGGGGATACGAGCAGTACTTC
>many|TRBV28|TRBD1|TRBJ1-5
CASTQWTGDQPQHF
TGTGCCAGCACCCAATGGACAGGCGATCAGCCCCAGCATTTT
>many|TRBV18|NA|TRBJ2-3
CASSPRQTSTDTQYF
TGTGCCAGCTCACCCAGACAGACTAGCACAGATACGCAGTATTTT
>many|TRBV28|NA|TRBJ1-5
CASSSALNQPQHF
TGTGCCAGCAGTTCGGCACTTAATCAGCCCCAGCATTTT
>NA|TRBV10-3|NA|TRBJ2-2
CATLAVGGTGELFF
TGTGCCACCTTAGCCGTAGGGGGAACCGGGGAGCTGTTTTTT
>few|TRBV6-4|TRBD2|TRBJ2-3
CASSDSIGGGTDTQYF
TGTGCCAGCAGTGACTCTATCGGGGGGGGCACGGATACGCAGTATTTT